This T cell receptor beta chain was sequenced during a study of T cells in Graves' hyperthyroidism and ophthalmopathy. Study details: The authors collected peripheral blood at initial diagnosis, before any treatment.

As for this clonotype: The antigen is undetermined.

Germline V CDR1 and CDR2: SEHNR, FQNEAQ (reference sequence). The CDR3 loop spans 14 amino acids. With 8 bases removed from V and 4 bases from J, the gap between germline ends came to 16 bases. The study's findings and limits: Among clonotypes expanded in thyroid above 0.001, most were also found in blood.

RNA transcripts were the template for amplifying TCR beta CDR3 regions. Initially, a first-round RT-PCR of the TCR CDR3 employed the HTBI primer set. TCRdb redid the calling of the multiplex PCR reads with MiXCR, one entry per CDR3 protein. The table records about 640,000 distinct CDR3 sequences, 20% of them present only once. Clinical symptoms, serum thyroxine, TRAb, thyroid ultrasound and orbital computed tomography informed diagnoses. The clonotype comes from a man aged 30-40 years with Graves' ophthalmopathy. Sample: blood. The chain uses TRBV7-9 and TRBJ2-3, with D unclear. DNA for the CDR3: TGTGCCAGCGCGATGGGTCAAATCCCAGATACGCAGTATTTT. Encoded protein: CASAMGQIPDTQYF.